These 24 T cell receptor beta chains were sequenced from one sample in a study of blood T cell repertoires in COVID-19. Sequenced by immunoSEQ multiplex PCR; TCRdb stores in-frame clones only, minus some. The sample contains about 400,000 clones, roughly 91% of which appear only once. Input material: peripheral blood. All receptors come from a woman under 40 with acute or convalescent COVID-19.

There are a few counts of this clone. This sequence joins TRBV5-4 and TRBJ2-1; 8 bases are a match to TRBD2. The CDR3 extends over 16 amino acids. V gave up 4 bases and J gave up 4 bases; unmatched junction bases: 10. Germline CDR1 SGHNT, CDR2 YYREEE (reference sequence). The CDR3 nucleotides read TGTGCCAGCAGCGCGTACACTAGCGGCCCTTACAATGAGCAGTTCTTC. Its protein product is CASSAYTSGPYNEQFF.

CDR3 residues: CASSLADGRAPLGPQYF. The CDR3 DNA follows: TGCGCCAGCAGCTTGGCAGACGGGCGGGCCCCCCTAGGGCCCCAGTACTTC. J is TRBJ2-5 and V is TRBV5-1, with a tentative D call TRBD2 (5 bases). CDR1 is SGHRS and CDR2 is YFSETQ in the germline V gene. CDR3 length: 17 residues. The V gene lost 0 bases and the J gene lost 9 bases, with 24 bases spanning the gap.

This chain uses TRBV21-1 with TRBJ2-6; the DNA was not used to check the table's D call, TRBD2. TRBV21-1 represents a pseudogene. The CDR3 runs to 15 residues. CDR3 DNA: TGTGCCAGCACTTCAAGGAGCTCTGGGGCCAACGTCCTGACTTTC. Translation: CASTSRSSGANVLTF.

This sequence joins TRBV10-2 and TRBJ2-1; 7 bases agree with TRBD2. This CDR3 has 15 amino acids. After removal of 5 bases from V and 3 bases from J, the junction contained 7 bases not matched to a gene. CDR1 WSHSY and CDR2 SAAADI come from the germline V gene. CDR3 bases: TGCGCCAGCAGTCAGGGACTAAACAACTACAATGAGCAGTTCTTC. Amino acid sequence: CASSQGLNNYNEQFF.

The rearrangement joins TRBV27 to TRBJ1-1; TRBD1 is a possible D gene (6 bases). The CDR3 length is 12 residues. The germline gives CDR1 MNHEY, CDR2 SMNVEV (reference sequence). V lost 6 bases to trimming and J lost 2 bases, with 7 bases between them. The CDR3 loop is CASRTGNTEAFF. In nucleotides, the CDR3 is TGTGCCAGCAGGACAGGTAACACTGAAGCTTTCTTT.

The rearrangement uses TRBV7-3 and TRBJ2-7, with D tentatively TRBD1 (5 bases). The CDR3 has 15 amino acids. V was clipped by 3 bases and J by 4 bases, with 16 bases between them. Germline V gene sequence: CDR1 SGHTA, CDR2 FQGTGA. CDR3 region: CASSLLGHQSYEQYF. DNA of the CDR3: TGTGCCAGCAGCTTGTTGGGGCATCAAAGTTACGAGCAGTACTTC.

The CDR3 nucleotides read TGTGCCAGCAGCGGGACAGGGGGACTACAGCCCCAGCATTTT. Translating gives CASSGTGGLQPQHF. This chain joins TRBV2 and TRBJ1-5; 11 bases map to TRBD1. Germline values: CDR1 SNHLY, CDR2 FYNNEI. This CDR3 has 14 residues. V shed 6 bases and J 7 bases; nucleotides not matched to a gene: 5.

The rearrangement links TRBV10-3 to TRBJ1-6; TRBD1 matches at 12 bases. The germline V gene has CDR1 ENHRY and CDR2 SYGVKD. This CDR3 comprises 15 residues. The ends lost 0 bases at V and 10 bases at J; junction bases unmatched: 1. Here the CDR3 reads CAISESGQGASPLHF. In DNA form, the CDR3 reads TGTGCCATCAGTGAGTCGGGACAGGGGGCCTCACCCCTCCACTTT.

The genes are TRBV27 and TRBJ2-6; tentatively, D is TRBD2 (6 bases). CDR3 length: 15 amino acids. Per the germline V gene, CDR1 is MNHEY and CDR2 is SMNVEV (reference sequence). V was cut by 9 bases and J by 3 bases, with 15 bases left in between. CDR3 sequence (DNA): TGTGCCAGTGGTAGGGGAGGTGGTGGGGCCAACGTCCTGACTTTC. Amino acids: CASGRGGGGANVLTF. Full variable domain (remainder filled in from reference TRBV27 and TRBJ2-6): EAQVTQNPRYLITVTGKKLTVTCSQNMNHEYMSWYRQDPGLGLRQIYYSMNVEVTDKGDVPEGYKVSRKEKRNFPLILESPSPNQTSLYFCASGRGGGGANVLTFGAGSRLTVL.

This chain uses TRBV9 with TRBJ2-1; TRBD1 is a possible D gene (6 bases). CDR1 SGDLS and CDR2 YYNGEE come from the germline V gene. This CDR3 comprises 16 residues. The V and J ends lost 3 bases and 0 bases respectively, with 13 bases between them. This chain's CDR3 is CASSGQGKNSYNEQFF. CDR3 DNA: TGTGCCAGCAGCGGCCAGGGGAAAAACTCCTACAATGAGCAGTTCTTC.

This chain connects TRBV28 to TRBJ2-3; 10 bases map to TRBD1. Per the germline V gene, CDR1 is MDHEN and CDR2 is SYDVKM. V was pared by 6 bases and J by 4 bases, with 7 bases of the junction left unmatched. CDR3 length: 15 amino acids. This CDR3 is CASSPGTGDSDTQYF. The DNA of the CDR3 is TGTGCCAGCAGCCCAGGGACAGGGGATTCAGATACGCAGTATTTT.

The chain is built from TRBV18 and TRBJ2-1; 8 positions match TRBD2. Germline CDR1 and CDR2: KGHSH and LQKENI. The CDR3 covers 15 residues. The junction had 8 bases not matched to a gene; V was cut back by 4 bases and J by 6 bases. The CDR3 region is CASSLTGGPSNEQFF. The CDR3 DNA sequence: TGTGCCAGCTCACTCACGGGGGGGCCGTCCAATGAGCAGTTCTTC.

The chain couples TRBV6-5 to TRBJ2-1; perhaps TRBD1 as D (6 bases). Per germline, CDR1 MNHEY and CDR2 SVGAGI. With 5 bases removed from V and 3 bases from J, the gap between germline ends came to 11 bases. The CDR3 sequence is 14 residues long. CDR3 sequence: CASSSQDSYNEQFF. In DNA, the CDR3 is TGTGCCAGCAGTAGCCAGGACAGCTACAATGAGCAGTTCTTC.

The gene calls are TRBV3-1 (or the pseudogene TRBV3-2) and TRBJ2-2, with D possibly being TRBD1 (6 bases). V lost 1 base to trimming and J lost 10 bases, with 16 bases between them. CDR1 and CDR2 from the germline V gene are LGHDT and YNNKEL (reference sequence). The CDR3 loop spans 15 amino acids. The CDR3 DNA reads as TGTGCCAGCAGCCAAGGTGGTGGTTGGGGGCAGGAGCTGTTTTTT. This codes for CASSQGGGWGQELFF.

The chain uses TRBV10-3 and TRBJ2-7, with 11 bases aligning to TRBD1. The junction had 11 bases not matched to a gene; V was cut back by 7 bases and J by 6 bases. In germline, CDR1 is ENHRY, CDR2 SYGVKD. CDR3 length: 15 residues. CDR3 sequence: CAIKRTGGKAIEQYF. CDR3 nucleotide sequence: TGTGCCATCAAACGGACAGGGGGCAAGGCTATCGAGCAGTACTTC.

This clone was counted only a few times. The chain joins TRBV5-4 to TRBJ2-1; 9 bases line up with TRBD2. Germline V gene data show CDR1 as SGHNT and CDR2 as YYREEE (reference sequence). The CDR3 totals 16 residues. V lost 4 bases and J lost 2; bases outside the gene matches: 7. This chain's CDR3 is CASSPRGGGAYNEQFF. The CDR3 DNA sequence: TGTGCCAGCAGCCCGAGGGGCGGGGGGGCCTACAATGAGCAGTTCTTC.

The table lists this clone with a count of one. Written as DNA, the CDR3 is TGTGCCAGCAGCTCCTGGGCACAGGAGCCATATGGCTACACCTTC. It yields the protein CASSSWAQEPYGYTF. V usage is TRBV3-1 (or the pseudogene TRBV3-2) and J usage is TRBJ1-2, with D maybe TRBD1 (5 bases). CDR1 and CDR2 (germline): LGHDT, YNNKEL (reference sequence). CDR3 size: 15 residues. The V and J ends lost 5 bases and 5 bases respectively, with 18 bases between them.

The V call is TRBV30, the J call TRBJ1-2; D call uncertain. Trimming removed 4 bases at V and 6 bases at J, with 18 bases between. CDR1 GTSNPN and CDR2 SVGIG come from the germline V gene (reference sequence). This CDR3 spans 14 amino acids. CDR3: CAWTSGSLSDGYTF. In DNA form, the CDR3 reads TGTGCCTGGACCTCGGGATCCCTATCGGATGGCTACACCTTC.

V usage is TRBV3-1 (or the pseudogene TRBV3-2) and J usage is TRBJ1-1, with TRBD1 identical over 10 bases. Germline assignment: CDR1 LGHDT and CDR2 YNNKEL (reference sequence). V was clipped by 2 bases and J by 9 bases; unmatched bases: 12. The CDR3 contains 16 residues. The CDR3 coding sequence is TGTGCCAGCAGCCAAAGAGACAGGGGGCTTTTTCTTAAAGCTTTCTTT. Residues: CASSQRDRGLFLKAFF.

This clone was seen more than once but under ten times. The rearrangement joins TRBV15 to TRBJ1-1, with D perhaps TRBD1 (6 bases). The V gene's germline CDR1 is LNHNV and CDR2 YYDKDF (reference sequence). V gave up 7 bases and J gave up 1 base, with 10 bases separating them. This CDR3 contains 13 residues. The CDR3 region has the DNA TGTGCCACCAACCCGGGACAGAACACTGAAGCTTTCTTT. This sequence encodes CATNPGQNTEAFF.

CDR3 coding DNA: TGCGCCAGCAGCTTGACAGGACTAGGAGACACTGAAGCTTTCTTT. This translates into CASSLTGLGDTEAFF. The rearrangement joins TRBV5-1 to TRBJ1-1; possible D gene TRBD1, 5 bases. This CDR3 contains 15 residues. Germline-derived CDR1 and CDR2 are SGHRS and YFSETQ. V lost 1 base and J 3 bases, leaving 13 bases between the germline ends.

The chain carries TRBV5-1 and TRBJ2-5; D unresolved. Germline CDR1 SGHRS, CDR2 YFSETQ. The CDR3 runs to 13 residues. The V end was cut by 0 bases, the J end by 1 base, with 4 bases between. The CDR3 sequence: CASSLGAQETQYF. The CDR3 region has the DNA TGCGCCAGCAGCTTGGGGGCCCAAGAGACCCAGTACTTC. Full variable domain (missing parts from reference TRBV5-1 and TRBJ2-5): KAGVTQTPRYLIKTRGQQVTLSCSPISGHRSVSWYQQTPGQGLQFLFEYFSETQRNKGNFPGRFSGRQFSNSRSEMNVSTLELGDSALYLCASSLGAQETQYFGPGTRLLVL.

CDR3 nucleotides: TGTGCCAGCACTAGGGAAACTAGCGGGTTCACCGGGGAGCTGTTTTTT. Translated: CASTRETSGFTGELFF. V is TRBV7-3 and J is TRBJ2-2; TRBD2 aligns across 9 bases. Trimming at V came to 7 bases and at J to 4 bases, leaving 10 bases not matched to a gene. Germline lookup yields CDR1 SGHTA and CDR2 FQGTGA. The CDR3 sequence is 16 residues long. The complete variable domain, with remaining parts taken from reference TRBV7-3 and TRBJ2-2, reads GAGVSQTPSNKVTEKGKYVELRCDPISGHTALYWYRQSLGQGPEFLIYFQGTGAADDSGLPNDRFFAVRPEGSVSTLKIQRTERGDSAVYLCASTRETSGFTGELFFGEGSRLTVL.

As for this clone: Other nucleotide sequences in the sample specify the same CDR3. This chain connects TRBV5-1 to TRBJ2-7; no firm D call. Trimming left V 2 bases short and J 0 bases short, with 6 bases between. The CDR3 is 13 residues long. CDR1 is SGHRS and CDR2 is YFSETQ in the germline V gene. The CDR3 nucleotides read TGCGCCAGCAGCTTCGGTGGCTCCTACGAGCAGTACTTC. This sequence encodes CASSFGGSYEQYF.